This T cell receptor (beta chain) stems from a study of patients and donors after allogeneic stem cell transplantation. The CDR3 spans 12 residues. V shed 6 bases and J shed 4 bases, with 7 bases lying between them. Germline CDR1 and CDR2: SGHAT and FQNNGV. TCRdb re-called the RT-PCR reads with MiXCR, one entry per CDR3 protein. In the table there are 150,000 to 200,000 distinct CDR3 sequences, 30% of which are singletons. The gene calls are TRBV11-2 and TRBJ1-3; D remains unclear. The sequence came from a human donor who was either an allogeneic HSCT recipient or a stem cell or donor lymphocyte infusion donor (not recorded which). It is not recorded whose cells these are; they may come from a transplant donor. The sample comprised blood, either unsorted or a sorted T cell fraction (not recorded which). CDR3: CASRRTGNTIYF. CDR3 sequence (DNA): TGTGCCAGCAGACGGACGGGAAACACCATATATTTT.